Listed below are T cell receptor beta chains from one sample, sequenced in a study of cytomegalovirus exposure and HLA in healthy donors. The repertoire was sequenced with immunoSEQ multiplex PCR; TCRdb's copy has only in-frame clones and lacks some. The sample lists about 170,000 clones; approximately 77% were seen once. Sequencing was carried out using PBMCs. The source of these receptors is a male donor in good health and CMV-seronegative. The CDR3 runs from the conserved cysteine through the conserved F or W. The D gene is left open where the match is weak. Clone sizes are given selectively: once, few, many, or a class where the clone is expanded.

d_call: -; v_call: TRBV11-2; clone_size: few; j_call: TRBJ2-7; cdr3_aa: CASSLDSPAVEQYF; cdr3_nt: TGTGCCAGCAGCTTAGATAGCCCTGCGGTCGAGCAGTACTTC
d_call: -; v_call: TRBV5-1; clone_size: -; j_call: TRBJ2-1; cdr3_aa: CASSLGQDLHEQFF; cdr3_nt: TGCGCCAGCAGCTTGGGACAGGATCTCCATGAGCAGTTCTTC
d_call: -; v_call: TRBV7-9; clone_size: once; j_call: TRBJ2-3; cdr3_aa: CASSSLEGRVTDTQYF; cdr3_nt: TGTGCCAGCAGCTCCCTGGAGGGAAGGGTCACAGATACGCAGTATTTT
d_call: -; v_call: TRBV5-6; clone_size: once; j_call: TRBJ1-3; cdr3_aa: CASSLLRGGVGDTIYF; cdr3_nt: TGTGCCAGCAGCTTGTTGCGCGGAGGGGTTGGAGACACCATATATTTT
d_call: -; v_call: TRBV19; clone_size: few; j_call: TRBJ1-2; cdr3_aa: CASRSRQEGYTF; cdr3_nt: TGTGCCAGTAGGTCCCGACAGGAGGGCTACACCTTC
d_call: -; v_call: TRBV4-2; clone_size: -; j_call: TRBJ1-6; cdr3_aa: CASSQADRKGSPLHF; cdr3_nt: TGTGCCAGCAGCCAGGCCGACAGGAAGGGGTCACCCCTCCACTTT
d_call: TRBD1; v_call: TRBV6-4; clone_size: -; j_call: TRBJ2-1; cdr3_aa: CASSVVRDRVNEQFF; cdr3_nt: TGTGCCAGCAGTGTTGTGAGGGACAGGGTGAATGAGCAGTTCTTC
d_call: TRBD1; v_call: TRBV11-2; clone_size: -; j_call: TRBJ1-2; cdr3_aa: CASSPNRGYGYTF; cdr3_nt: TGTGCCAGCAGCCCGAACAGGGGATATGGCTACACCTTC
d_call: -; v_call: TRBV10-3; clone_size: few; j_call: TRBJ1-1; cdr3_aa: CAISGSASGGTLNTEAFF; cdr3_nt: TGTGCCATCAGTGGGTCGGCATCGGGGGGGACATTGAACACTGAAGCTTTCTTT
d_call: -; v_call: TRBV7-9; clone_size: once; j_call: TRBJ2-7; cdr3_aa: CASSEVSDSMYF; cdr3_nt: TGTGCCAGCAGCGAAGTCTCGGACAGTATGTACTTC
d_call: -; v_call: TRBV9; clone_size: -; j_call: TRBJ1-3; cdr3_aa: CASSTSPGYGNTIYF; cdr3_nt: TGTGCCAGCAGCACCTCGCCAGGGTACGGAAACACCATATATTTT
d_call: TRBD2; v_call: TRBV28; clone_size: -; j_call: TRBJ2-7; cdr3_aa: CASSLAGTNNYEQYF; cdr3_nt: TGTGCCAGCAGTTTAGCCGGGACTAACAACTACGAGCAGTACTTC
d_call: -; v_call: TRBV5-1; clone_size: -; j_call: TRBJ1-6; cdr3_aa: CASSGGPEDSPLHF; cdr3_nt: TGCGCCAGCAGCGGCGGCCCCGAGGATTCACCCCTCCACTTT
d_call: -; v_call: TRBV6-6; clone_size: -; j_call: TRBJ2-3; cdr3_aa: CATLRSTDTQYF; cdr3_nt: TGTGCCACCCTAAGATCAACAGATACGCAGTATTTT
d_call: -; v_call: TRBV27; clone_size: -; j_call: TRBJ2-1; cdr3_aa: CASSWGPGRRISYNEQFF; cdr3_nt: TGTGCCAGCAGTTGGGGCCCCGGACGACGAATATCCTACAATGAGCAGTTCTTC
d_call: -; v_call: TRBV28; clone_size: few; j_call: TRBJ2-1; cdr3_aa: CASSLGNRHNEQFF; cdr3_nt: TGTGCCAGCAGTTTGGGAAACAGGCACAATGAGCAGTTCTTC
d_call: -; v_call: TRBV6-7; clone_size: -; j_call: TRBJ1-5; cdr3_aa: CASSPRAGRGGNQPQHF; cdr3_nt: TGTGCCAGCAGTCCCCGGGCAGGGAGGGGTGGCAATCAGCCCCAGCATTTT
d_call: -; v_call: TRBV5-1; clone_size: once; j_call: TRBJ2-3; cdr3_aa: CASSLAYRADTQYF; cdr3_nt: TGCGCCAGCAGCTTGGCGTACCGGGCAGATACGCAGTATTTT
d_call: TRBD1; v_call: TRBV5-1; clone_size: -; j_call: TRBJ1-3; cdr3_aa: CASSAGQGADSGNTIYF; cdr3_nt: TGCGCCAGCAGCGCGGGACAGGGGGCCGACTCTGGAAACACCATATATTTT
d_call: -; v_call: TRBV5-1; clone_size: -; j_call: TRBJ1-1; cdr3_aa: CASSYGAGSGNTEAFF; cdr3_nt: TGCGCCAGCTCCTATGGGGCGGGGTCTGGGAACACTGAAGCTTTCTTT
d_call: -; v_call: TRBV27; clone_size: -; j_call: TRBJ1-1; cdr3_aa: CASRSWNTEAFF; cdr3_nt: TGTGCCAGCAGATCCTGGAACACTGAAGCTTTCTTT
d_call: TRBD1; v_call: TRBV29-1; clone_size: -; j_call: TRBJ1-6; cdr3_aa: CSVAEGANSPLHF; cdr3_nt: TGCAGCGTTGCAGAGGGGGCGAATTCACCCCTCCACTTT
d_call: TRBD2; v_call: TRBV28; clone_size: -; j_call: TRBJ2-7; cdr3_aa: CASTSGGGPSYEQYF; cdr3_nt: TGTGCCAGCACCTCGGGGGGAGGGCCCTCCTACGAGCAGTACTTC
d_call: TRBD2; v_call: TRBV7-9; clone_size: -; j_call: TRBJ2-2; cdr3_aa: CASTTSGGRPGELFF; cdr3_nt: TGTGCCAGCACTACCTCGGGGGGGCGCCCCGGGGAGCTGTTTTTT